This entry lists 5 T cell receptor beta chains sequenced from one sample in a study of PD-L1 blockade in urothelial cancer. This table comes from immunoSEQ multiplex PCR, and its TCRdb copy is limited to in-frame clones, with some not included. The data hold some 65,000 clones, with around 81% observed a single time. Stated time point: pretreatment peripheral blood. This specimen consisted of PBMCs, obtained around atezolizumab (anti-PD-L1) treatment. The receptor set was obtained from a man between 65 and 85 years old with urothelial cancer.

This chain links TRBV7-9 with TRBJ2-2; the D is unclear. The CDR3 is 12 amino acids. The germline V gene encodes CDR1 SEHNR and CDR2 FQNEAQ (reference sequence). Trimming shortened V by 2 bases and J by 8 bases, and 6 bases separated the two germline ends. The CDR3, as DNA: TGTGCCAGCAGCTTACGGTTTGGGGAGCTGTTTTTT. It specifies CASSLRFGELFF.

This chain links TRBV19 with TRBJ1-2; possibly TRBD1 for D (6 bases). CDR1 LNHDA and CDR2 SQIVND come from the germline V gene (reference sequence). The CDR3 has 13 residues. The V gene lost 6 bases and the J gene lost 7 bases, with 15 bases spanning the gap. The CDR3 loop reads CASRKGQDRGYTF. As DNA, the CDR3 is TGTGCCAGTAGGAAGGGACAAGACCGTGGCTACACCTTC.

The genes are TRBV18 and TRBJ1-1; D possibly corresponds to TRBD1 (5 bases). The CDR3 is 15 residues long. V was clipped by 5 bases and J by 1 base, with 14 bases between them. The germline gives CDR1 KGHSH, CDR2 LQKENI. Here the CDR3 DNA reads TGTGCCAGCTCATCATACTCCAGGGCGAACACTGAAGCTTTCTTT. It encodes CASSSYSRANTEAFF.

This chain connects TRBV2 to TRBJ1-5, with D uncertain. CDR1 is SNHLY and CDR2 is FYNNEI in the germline V gene. The CDR3 sequence is 14 residues long. V was clipped by 2 bases and J by 2 bases, with 7 bases between them. The CDR3 here is CASSEMRGNQPQHF. In DNA, the CDR3 is TGTGCCAGCAGTGAAATGAGGGGCAATCAGCCCCAGCATTTT.

The rearrangement links TRBV7-9 to TRBJ2-5, with a possible D match to TRBD2 (7 bases). Between the trimmed V and J ends, which lost 1 base and 4 bases, there was a span of 19 bases. CDR3 size: 17 residues. The germline gives CDR1 SEHNR, CDR2 FQNEAQ (reference sequence). Written as DNA, the CDR3 is TGTGCCAGCAGCTTAGGAGCGTTCGGGGGGCGAGGAGAGACCCAGTACTTC. Encoded protein: CASSLGAFGGRGETQYF.